The next 30 T cell receptor beta chains were all read from a single sample in a study of T-cell reconstitution after alpha-beta-depleted transplantation in children. General study results and limits: Where alpha-beta T cells came from about two months after transplant was reportedly several hundred expanded graft clones.

As it was prepared, the TCRbeta library received unique molecular identifiers. TCRdb re-called the PCR reads through MiXCR, storing one row per CDR3 protein. The sample records 25,000 to 35,000 distinct CDR3 sequences, over 6.5% being singletons. Their antigen targets remain unknown. The sample consisted of peripheral blood, taken 60 days after TCRalphabeta/CD19-depleted stem cell transplant. The receptors were sampled from a child younger than two who had a stem cell transplant for acute myeloid leukemia, so the T cells may come from the graft donor.

Judged by abundance, this clonotype is medium-sized. This sequence joins TRBV15 and TRBJ2-7; 8 positions match TRBD2. V dropped 0 bases and J dropped 0; count of bases not matched to a gene: 7. CDR1 is LNHNV, CDR2 YYDKDF, per germline (reference sequence). The CDR3 sequence is 17 residues long. CDR3 in amino acids: CATSREPLAGSSYEQYF. DNA of the CDR3: TGTGCCACCAGCAGAGAGCCCTTAGCGGGAAGCTCCTACGAGCAGTACTTC. Drawing the rest from reference TRBV15 and TRBJ2-7, the complete variable domain is DAMVIQNPRYQVTQFGKPVTLSCSQTLNHNVMYWYQQKSSQAPKLLFHYYDKDFNNEADTPDNFQSRRPNTSFCFLDIRSPGLGDTAMYLCATSREPLAGSSYEQYFGPGTRLTVT.

In its sample, this clonotype was seen many times. V is TRBV5-1 and J is TRBJ2-1; no firm D call. Trimming stripped 4 bases from V and 5 bases from J, with 22 bases between. The CDR3 has 17 residues. Per the germline V gene, CDR1 is SGHRS and CDR2 is YFSETQ. CDR3 in amino acids: CASSRLLVSRRNNEQFF. CDR3 coding DNA: TGCGCCAGCAGCCGGTTGTTGGTGAGCAGGCGGAACAATGAGCAGTTCTTC. The full variable domain, in which reference TRBV5-1 and TRBJ2-1 provide the parts outside the CDR3, is KAGVTQTPRYLIKTRGQQVTLSCSPISGHRSVSWYQQTPGQGLQFLFEYFSETQRNKGNFPGRFSGRQFSNSRSEMNVSTLELGDSALYLCASSRLLVSRRNNEQFFGPGTRLTVL.

This clonotype was picked up many times. The V and J genes are TRBV24-1 and TRBJ2-2; 7 positions agree with TRBD2. The CDR3 runs to 14 residues. The germline gives CDR1 KGHDR, CDR2 SFDVKD. The J segment lost 7 bases and the V segment lost 5 bases, leaving 6 bases of the junction unmatched. CDR3 in DNA: TGTGCCACCAGTGCGGCCAGGGAGGGCGGGGAGCTGTTTTTT. Its protein product is CATSAAREGGELFF.

This clonotype occurred a few times. This chain uses TRBV2 with TRBJ1-5, with 8 nucleotides matching TRBD1. This CDR3 has 15 residues. CDR1 is SNHLY and CDR2 is FYNNEI in the germline V gene. V shed 4 bases and J 6 bases; nucleotides not matched to a gene: 8. CDR3 sequence (DNA): TGTGCCAGCAGTGTAGGAGGGACAGGAGTTCAGCCCCAGCATTTT. It translates to CASSVGGTGVQPQHF.

This clonotype was seen repeatedly, ten times or more. The chain links TRBV29-1 to TRBJ2-2; D could derive from TRBD1 or TRBD2 (5 bases each). CDR1 is SQVTM and CDR2 is ANQGSEA in the germline V gene. Trimming took 6 bases from V and 5 from J, leaving 10 bases between them. The CDR3 spans 12 residues. CDR3 DNA sequence: TGCAGCGTGCCCTGGGGGACCGGGGAGCTGTTTTTT. Translating it yields CSVPWGTGELFF.

In this sample, this clonotype turned up many times. V is TRBV10-3 and J is TRBJ2-7, with TRBD1 identical over 12 bases. CDR3 length: 14 residues. V lost 6 bases and J lost 4; bases outside the gene matches: 4. Germline CDR1 is ENHRY and CDR2 is SYGVKD. The CDR3 region is CAIRGTGGEYEQYF. The CDR3 region has the DNA TGTGCCATCAGGGGGACAGGGGGCGAGTACGAGCAGTACTTC.

This clonotype was seen many times. The gene calls are TRBV2 and TRBJ2-7; no reliable D call. The CDR3 extends over 9 amino acids. The V end lost 10 bases, the J end lost 4 bases, and 5 bases lay between the germline ends. From germline, CDR1 is SNHLY and CDR2 FYNNEI. The CDR3, as DNA: TGTGCCACAAAGTACGAGCAGTACTTC. Its protein product is CATKYEQYF.

There are many counts of this clonotype. The rearrangement uses TRBV11-2 and TRBJ1-3; TRBD1 matches 7 bases. The CDR3 has 13 amino acids. The germline gives CDR1 SGHAT, CDR2 FQNNGV. Trimming cost V 5 bases and J 7 bases; bases outside gene matches: 5. Here the CDR3 reads CASSATGRNTIYF. CDR3 coding DNA: TGTGCCAGCAGCGCGACAGGGAGGAACACCATATATTTT.

This clonotype was observed at least ten times. The chain recombines TRBV7-9 with TRBJ2-5; possibly TRBD1 or TRBD2 for D (6 bases each). Trimming pared 5 bases from V and 4 bases from J, leaving 20 bases between. The germline V gene encodes CDR1 SEHNR and CDR2 FQNEAQ (reference sequence). The CDR3 spans 16 residues. In DNA, the CDR3 is TGTGCCAGCAGCCCCCAGTCGGGGGCCCGAGTAGAGACCCAGTACTTC. Protein: CASSPQSGARVETQYF.

This clonotype was detected many times. The V gene is TRBV6-5, the J gene TRBJ2-1; D might be TRBD1 or TRBD2, each matching 6 bases. The CDR3 contains 14 residues. The V end was cut by 7 bases, the J end by 4 bases, with 14 bases between. The V gene's germline CDR1 is MNHEY and CDR2 SVGAGI. The CDR3 bases are TGTGCCAGCAACCAAGGGGGACTTTACAATGAGCAGTTCTTC. Its translation: CASNQGGLYNEQFF.

This clonotype was counted ten times or more. The CDR3 coding sequence is TGTGCCAGCAGCGCCTTAGGGGGACTAGCGGGAGTAGATACGCAGTATTTT. Translating it yields CASSALGGLAGVDTQYF. The chain combines TRBV7-2 with TRBJ2-3; 14 bases are a match to TRBD2. The CDR3 loop spans 17 amino acids. The V gene's germline CDR1 is SGHTA and CDR2 FQGNSA. V lost 5 bases to trimming and J lost 5 bases; unmatched junction nucleotides: 9.

Comment on this clonotype: Germline is not matched at one junction end, which may reflect a read error. The CDR3 DNA reads TGTGCTAGCAGCCCCACCGGGACAGGGGTCCAAGAGACCCAGTACTTC. This sequence encodes CASSPTGTGVQETQYF. This chain uses TRBV7-7 with TRBJ2-5; TRBD1 aligns across 10 bases. Germline CDR1 reads SSHAT; CDR2 reads FNYEAQ (reference sequence). This CDR3 is 16 amino acids long.

Many counts were recorded for this clonotype. This rearrangement joins TRBV4-3 to TRBJ2-7; weak D call: TRBD2 (5 bases). V gave up 4 bases and J gave up 5 bases, with 9 bases separating them. The CDR3 spans 12 residues. Germline V lookup: CDR1 LGHNA, CDR2 YSLEER. CDR3 protein: CASSRTGNEQYF. CDR3 DNA sequence: TGCGCCAGCAGCCGAACGGGGAACGAGCAGTACTTC.

This clonotype has ten or more counts. The rearrangement links TRBV7-9 to TRBJ2-7; tentative D call: TRBD1 (7 bases). The CDR3 is 15 amino acids. Per the germline V gene, CDR1 is SEHNR and CDR2 is FQNEAQ (reference sequence). V was cut by 2 bases and J by 4 bases, with 15 bases left in between. The CDR3 sequence: CASSLKGRGEYEQYF. As DNA, the CDR3 is TGTGCCAGCAGCTTAAAGGGCAGGGGGGAATACGAGCAGTACTTC.

This clonotype was seen ten or more times. The chain carries TRBV7-9 and TRBJ2-1; tentatively, D is TRBD1 (5 bases). The germline gives CDR1 SEHNR, CDR2 FQNEAQ (reference sequence). V was cut by 5 bases and J by 7 bases, with 9 bases left in between. The CDR3 extends over 12 amino acids. The DNA of the CDR3 is TGTGCCAGCAGCCGCTCAGGGAATGAGCAGTTCTTC. This sequence encodes CASSRSGNEQFF.

This clonotype was recorded at least ten times. This rearrangement joins TRBV3-1 to TRBJ2-5; 9 nucleotides match TRBD1. The CDR3 has 17 amino acids. Trimming at V came to 1 base and at J to 3 bases, leaving 9 bases not matched to a gene. Germline V gene sequence: CDR1 LGHDT, CDR2 YNNKEL (reference sequence). The CDR3 is CASSQVSPGQGKETQYF. CDR3 DNA: TGTGCCAGCAGCCAAGTTTCACCGGGACAGGGAAAAGAGACCCAGTACTTC.

This chain connects TRBV19 to TRBJ2-7; D is perhaps TRBD2 (5 bases). Trimming cost V 5 bases and J 4 bases, with 12 bases left between them. Germline CDR1 reads LNHDA; CDR2 reads SQIVND (reference sequence). The length of the CDR3 is 13 residues. The DNA for the CDR3 is TGTGCCAGTAGTTCTACTAGTGAGTACGAGCAGTACTTC. This encodes CASSSTSEYEQYF.

This clonotype was recorded many times. V and J are TRBV6-2 or TRBV6-3 and TRBJ1-1, with D possibly being TRBD1 (6 bases). Germline loops: CDR1 MNHEY, CDR2 SVGEGT. Deletions cut 0 bases from V and 0 bases from J, with 11 bases between. This CDR3 region has 16 residues. CDR3 sequence reads: CASSYSPGAMNTEAFF. The CDR3 DNA reads TGTGCCAGCAGTTACTCTCCGGGGGCCATGAACACTGAAGCTTTCTTT.

This clonotype was counted many times. The V call is TRBV25-1, the J call TRBJ2-5, with D unresolved. CDR1 is MGHDK, CDR2 SYGVNS, per germline. The CDR3 is 15 residues long. The ends were cut back, 0 bases at V and 4 bases at J, with 12 bases in the middle. CDR3 amino acids: CASSEYRRLGETQYF. The CDR3, as DNA: TGTGCCAGCAGTGAATATAGGCGGTTAGGAGAGACCCAGTACTTC.

The V call is TRBV5-1, the J call TRBJ2-3; the D gene is possibly TRBD2 (5 bases). V was trimmed by 1 base and J by 2 bases, leaving 8 bases between them. The CDR3 extends over 14 amino acids. The germline V gene encodes CDR1 SGHRS and CDR2 YFSETQ. In DNA, the CDR3 is TGCGCCAGCAGCTTGAAGGGAGCCACAGATACGCAGTATTTT. This translates into CASSLKGATDTQYF.

This clonotype was picked up many times. This chain links TRBV19 with TRBJ2-7; no definite D call. Germline CDR1 reads LNHDA; CDR2 reads SQIVND (reference sequence). The CDR3 loop spans 12 amino acids. V lost 4 bases and J lost 1, with 5 bases in between. CDR3 sequence: CASSSNSYEQYF. The CDR3 DNA is TGTGCCAGTAGTAGCAATTCCTACGAGCAGTACTTC.

This clonotype was detected ten times or more. The genes are TRBV28 and TRBJ2-7; 10 nucleotides line up with TRBD2. The J segment lost 7 bases and the V segment lost 8 bases, leaving 17 bases of the junction unmatched. The CDR3 runs 16 residues. Germline loops: CDR1 MDHEN, CDR2 SYDVKM. The CDR3: CASYNGLAVTLDEQYF. DNA of the CDR3: TGTGCCAGCTATAATGGACTAGCGGTAACCCTGGATGAGCAGTACTTC.

This clonotype has a count of ten or more. The rearrangement uses TRBV7-2 and TRBJ1-5, with TRBD1 identical over 11 bases. J gave up 3 bases and V 5 bases, and 6 bases lay outside the gene matches. Per the germline V gene, CDR1 is SGHTA and CDR2 is FQGNSA. The CDR3 has 16 amino acids. The DNA of the CDR3 is TGTGCCAGCAGCGCGCGGGACAGGGGGTTCAATCAGCCCCAGCATTTT. As protein: CASSARDRGFNQPQHF.

In this sample, this clonotype turned up a few times. The V and J genes are TRBV5-1 and TRBJ1-5; possible D gene TRBD1, 5 bases. V lost 0 bases to trimming and J lost 5 bases, with 6 bases between them. Germline CDR1 reads SGHRS; CDR2 reads YFSETQ. CDR3 length: 13 amino acids. The chain's CDR3 is CASSLVGDQPQHF. Written as DNA, the CDR3 is TGCGCCAGCAGCTTGGTAGGGGATCAGCCCCAGCATTTT.

This clonotype was recorded many times. CDR3 coding DNA: TGTGCCAGCAGCCTCTTATCCGGGCTCCAGAACTATGGCTACACCTTC. This codes for CASSLLSGLQNYGYTF. This sequence joins TRBV6-2 or TRBV6-3 and TRBJ1-2; no clear D. The germline V and J ends were trimmed by 6 bases and 2 bases, with 19 bases remaining between them. Germline V CDR1 and CDR2: MNHEY, SVGEGT. The CDR3 consists of 16 residues.

The chain has TRBV27 and TRBJ2-7; 9 bases agree with TRBD1. V lost 4 bases and J lost 6; bases outside the gene matches: 13. CDR1 is MNHEY, CDR2 SMNVEV, per germline (reference sequence). This CDR3 region has 16 residues. This CDR3 is CASSSPTGGEQGEQYF. CDR3 DNA sequence: TGTGCCAGCAGTTCCCCCACAGGGGGCGAACAGGGCGAGCAGTACTTC.

This clonotype occurred many times. The gene calls are TRBV7-6 and TRBJ2-3, with 7 bases that match TRBD2. CDR3 length equals 19 residues. Germline V gene lookup returns CDR1 SGHVS and CDR2 FNYEAQ. V lost 10 bases to trimming and J lost 2 bases; unmatched junction nucleotides: 24. The CDR3 spells CATWGGNISRGSDTDTQYF. The CDR3, as DNA: TGTGCCACCTGGGGAGGGAACATATCCCGGGGATCAGACACAGATACGCAGTATTTT. The whole variable domain, filled in from reference TRBV7-6 and TRBJ2-3, reads GAGVSQSPRYKVTKRGQDVALRCDPISGHVSLYWYRQALGQGPEFLTYFNYEAQQDKSGLPNDRFSAERPEGSISTLTIQRTEQRDSAMYRCATWGGNISRGSDTDTQYFGPGTRLTVL.

V gene TRBV6-2 or TRBV6-3 combines with J gene TRBJ2-6; D unresolved. V shed 10 bases and J shed 0 bases, with 7 bases lying between them. The CDR3 consists of 13 residues. Looked up from germline, CDR1 is MNHEY and CDR2 is SVGEGT. The CDR3 bases are TGTGCCAACTACCCCTCTGGGGCCAACGTCCTGACTTTC. As protein: CANYPSGANVLTF.

Sample share makes this clonotype medium-sized. This chain uses TRBV24-1 with TRBJ2-7, with 11 bases that match TRBD2. Germline V gene sequence: CDR1 KGHDR, CDR2 SFDVKD. The trim removed 6 bases at V and 2 bases at J, leaving 2 bases unmatched. The CDR3 extends over 14 amino acids. DNA of the CDR3: TGTGCCACCAGTTCTAGCGGGAGGCCCTACGAGCAGTACTTC. Translating gives CATSSSGRPYEQYF.

Many counts were recorded for this clonotype. V gene TRBV9 combines with J gene TRBJ2-5; D is uncertain. CDR3 length: 11 amino acids. The germline V gene encodes CDR1 SGDLS and CDR2 YYNGEE. V lost 3 bases to trimming and J lost 0 bases, with 0 bases between them. Written as DNA, the CDR3 is TGTGCCAGCAGCGACCAAGAGACCCAGTACTTC. This translates into CASSDQETQYF.